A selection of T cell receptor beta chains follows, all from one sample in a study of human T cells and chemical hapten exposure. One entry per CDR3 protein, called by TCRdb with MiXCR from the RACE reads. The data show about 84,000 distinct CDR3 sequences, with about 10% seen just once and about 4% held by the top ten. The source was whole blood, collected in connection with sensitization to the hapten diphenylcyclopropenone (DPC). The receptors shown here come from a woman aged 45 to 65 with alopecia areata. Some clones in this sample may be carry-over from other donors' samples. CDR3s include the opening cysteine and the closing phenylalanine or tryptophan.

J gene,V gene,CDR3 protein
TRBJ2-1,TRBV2,CASSGYNEQFF
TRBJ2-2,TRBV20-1,CSARIIGLAGVAGELFF
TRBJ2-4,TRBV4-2,CASSQDALAALAKNIQYF
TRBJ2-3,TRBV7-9,CASSLSLSTDTQYF
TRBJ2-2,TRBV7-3,CASSAVAGGFAGELFF
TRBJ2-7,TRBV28,CASSWGPSSYEQYF
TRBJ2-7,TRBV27,CASSVYEQYF
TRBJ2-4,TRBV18,CASSPGLARAKNIQYF
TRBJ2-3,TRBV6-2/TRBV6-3,CASSPAADTQYF
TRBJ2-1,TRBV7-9,CASSLAGLAVQFF
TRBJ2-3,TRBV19,CASSIGTGSDTQYF
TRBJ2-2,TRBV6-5,CASSYSIAGELFF
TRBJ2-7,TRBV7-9,CASSLSRLAGAEEQYF
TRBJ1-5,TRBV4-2,CASSRGQDSNQPQHF
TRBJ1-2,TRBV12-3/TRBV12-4,CASRPQVNYGYTF
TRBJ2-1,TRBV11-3,CASSIGLASNEQFF
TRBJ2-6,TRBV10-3,CAISASDSGANVLTF
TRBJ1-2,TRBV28,CASSSLNYGYTF
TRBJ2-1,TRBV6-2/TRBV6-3,CASTWGDNEQFF
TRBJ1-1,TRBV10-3,CAIRGDRGLNTEAFF
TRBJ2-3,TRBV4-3,CASSLAPRGEDTQYF
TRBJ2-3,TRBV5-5,CASRAIAGPSDTQYF
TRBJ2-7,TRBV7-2,CASRTGIYEQYF
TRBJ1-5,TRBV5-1,CASSLDGGEHQPQHF
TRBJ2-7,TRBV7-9,CASSSDRGNEQYF
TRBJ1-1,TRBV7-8,CASSLDVGGTEAFF
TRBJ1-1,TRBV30,CAWSRDTMAVNTEAFF
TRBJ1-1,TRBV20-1,CSARGGTEAFF
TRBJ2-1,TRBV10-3,CAISDGGVGYNEQFF
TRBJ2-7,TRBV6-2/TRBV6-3,CASSGDRATQYF
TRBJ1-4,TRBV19,CARRTESRSEKLFF
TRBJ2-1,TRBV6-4,CASTYPGGPRNEQFF
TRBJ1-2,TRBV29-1,CSVEGRFGTNYGYTF
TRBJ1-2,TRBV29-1,CSVETLAKSGYTF
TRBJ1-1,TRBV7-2,CASSFKMQFSGGLEAFF
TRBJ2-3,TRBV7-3,CASSLMGSGTDTQYF
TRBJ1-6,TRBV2,CASELSGTNSPLHF
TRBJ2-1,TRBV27,CASSPGGGGWFF
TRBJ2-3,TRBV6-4,CATRGASTDTQYF